These T cell receptor beta chains were read from a single sample in a study of cytomegalovirus exposure and HLA in healthy donors. The table came from immunoSEQ multiplex PCR; TCRdb's copy has only in-frame clones and leaves some out. The repertoire has approximately 78,000 clones, about 66% of them found once; the top ten carry roughly 21%. Sequencing used PBMCs. The source of these receptors is a man between 35 and 55 years old in good health and CMV-seropositive. Each CDR3 is given with its conserved first and last residue. Each record gives: J gene, clone size, D gene, V gene, CDR3 protein, CDR3 DNA. The D gene is left open where the match is weak. The listing skips clone size in some rows; elsewhere it reads once, few, many or a size class.

>TRBJ1-2|.|.|TRBV11-2
CASSSSGNSNYGYTF
TGTGCCAGCAGCTCCTCAGGGAACTCGAACTATGGCTACACCTTC
>TRBJ2-5|.|.|TRBV5-5
CASSLERGTQYF
TGTGCCAGCAGCTTAGAAAGGGGGACCCAGTACTTC
>TRBJ1-1|few|.|TRBV5-6
CASSQPGVGEAFF
TGTGCCAGCAGCCAACCGGGGGTTGGTGAAGCTTTCTTT
>TRBJ2-7|.|.|TRBV19
CASSIFQGSYEQYF
TGTGCCAGTAGTATTTTCCAGGGTTCGTACGAGCAGTACTTC
>TRBJ2-2|.|.|TRBV6-5
CASSYSRGPGELFF
TGTGCCAGCAGTTACTCCCGAGGGCCCGGGGAGCTGTTTTTT
>TRBJ2-7|few|TRBD1|TRBV6-1
CASMWTGDEQYF
TGTGCCAGCATGTGGACAGGGGACGAGCAGTACTTC
>TRBJ1-2|.|.|TRBV14
CASSIQGNDGYTF
TGTGCCAGCAGCATACAGGGAAATGATGGCTACACCTTC
>TRBJ2-5|few|TRBD1|TRBV28
CASSPRTGSQTQYF
TGTGCCAGCAGTCCAAGGACAGGGTCCCAGACCCAGTACTTC
>TRBJ2-5|.|TRBD2|TRBV5-4
CASSYGLAGGETQYF
TGTGCCAGCAGCTACGGACTAGCGGGGGGTGAGACCCAGTACTTC
>TRBJ2-3|.|TRBD1|TRBV5-8
CASSLQGEPDTQYF
TGTGCCAGCAGCTTACAGGGGGAACCAGATACGCAGTATTTT
>TRBJ2-2|once|.|TRBV5-5
CASSYEVTGELFF
TGTGCCAGCAGCTATGAGGTGACCGGGGAGCTGTTTTTT
>TRBJ1-5|.|.|TRBV7-9
CASSLGGRWGGYQPQHF
TGTGCCAGCAGCTTAGGGGGTAGGTGGGGGGGGTATCAGCCCCAGCATTTT
>TRBJ2-5|.|.|TRBV7-9
CASSHGPQETQYF
TGTGCCAGCAGCCATGGGCCGCAAGAGACCCAGTACTTC
>TRBJ2-7|.|.|TRBV2
CASSANPTDSYEQYF
TGTGCCAGCAGCGCGAACCCGACAGATTCCTACGAGCAGTACTTC
>TRBJ1-1|few|TRBD1|TRBV4-3
CASSRQGLNTEAFF
TGCGCCAGCAGCCGACAGGGGTTGAACACTGAAGCTTTCTTT
>TRBJ2-5|.|.|TRBV15
CATSRGYSETQYF
TGTGCCACCAGTCGGGGGTATTCGGAGACCCAGTACTTC
>TRBJ2-5|few|TRBD1|TRBV18
CASSPRPQGAGETQYF
TGTGCCAGCTCACCACGGCCACAGGGGGCAGGGGAGACCCAGTACTTC
>TRBJ2-1|.|.|TRBV7-2
CASSFLGGRLYNEQFF
TGTGCCAGCAGCTTCCTTGGGGGGAGGCTCTACAATGAGCAGTTCTTC
>TRBJ2-5|.|.|TRBV27
CASSQREGETQYF
TGTGCCAGCAGTCAGAGAGAGGGCGAGACCCAGTACTTC
>TRBJ2-7|few|TRBD1|TRBV4-1
CASSQPDRVNYEQYF
TGCGCCAGCAGCCAACCCGACAGGGTAAACTACGAGCAGTACTTC
>TRBJ2-3|.|TRBD1|TRBV7-9
CASSLSHLAGRGPDTQYF
TGTGCCAGCAGCTTATCTCATTTGGCTGGTAGGGGGCCAGATACGCAGTATTTT
>TRBJ2-3|.|TRBD1|TRBV15
CATSTGTDTDTQYF
TGTGCCACCAGCACAGGGACAGACACAGATACGCAGTATTTT
>TRBJ2-1|few|.|TRBV30
CAWSVWGQYNEQFF
TGTGCCTGGAGTGTTTGGGGGCAATACAATGAGCAGTTCTTC
>TRBJ2-2|.|TRBD2|TRBV7-3
CASSSPPGDYSGELFF
TGTGCCAGCAGCTCGCCGCCCGGGGACTATTCCGGGGAGCTGTTTTTT
>TRBJ2-7|.|TRBD2|TRBV7-8
CASSLRRGGATYEQYF
TGTGCCAGCAGCTTAAGACGCGGGGGGGCCACCTACGAGCAGTACTTC
>TRBJ2-7|.|TRBD1|TRBV15
CATSSSTGGHEQYF
TGTGCCACCAGCAGCTCAACAGGGGGGCACGAGCAGTACTTC
>TRBJ2-5|.|TRBD2|TRBV7-2
CASILGAGVQETQYF
TGTGCCAGCATCTTGGGAGCGGGGGTCCAAGAGACCCAGTACTTC
>TRBJ1-5|.|TRBD1|TRBV5-1
CASSPVPGQHQPQHF
TGCGCCAGCAGCCCAGTCCCGGGACAGCATCAGCCCCAGCATTTT
>TRBJ1-3|.|.|TRBV7-6
CASSLIQGPGNTIYF
TGTGCCAGCAGCTTAATACAGGGACCTGGAAACACCATATATTTT
>TRBJ1-2|.|TRBD1|TRBV30
CAWSVSDRGVPNYGYTF
TGTGCCTGGAGTGTATCCGACAGGGGTGTACCAAACTATGGCTACACCTTC
>TRBJ1-2|.|TRBD1|TRBV19
CASKPGQNYGYTF
TGTGCCAGTAAACCGGGACAGAACTATGGCTACACCTTC
>TRBJ1-1|.|.|TRBV6-1
CASSENPGMNTEAFF
TGTGCCAGCAGTGAAAACCCAGGGATGAACACTGAAGCTTTCTTT
>TRBJ1-5|.|.|TRBV29-1
CSVQEGGEHSQPQHF
TGCAGCGTCCAGGAGGGAGGGGAGCACAGTCAGCCCCAGCATTTT
>TRBJ1-3|.|.|TRBV30
CAGESGNTIYF
TGTGCTGGGGAGTCGGGAAACACCATATATTTT
>TRBJ1-1|.|.|TRBV5-5
CASSFTLGTHTEAFF
TGTGCCAGCAGCTTCACCTTGGGGACACACACTGAAGCTTTCTTT
>TRBJ2-7|.|TRBD2|TRBV5-1
CASSPGTSRSYEQYF
TGCGCCAGCAGTCCGGGGACTAGCCGCTCCTACGAGCAGTACTTC
>TRBJ1-5|.|TRBD1|TRBV7-2
CASGISGQGANQPQHF
TGTGCCAGCGGCATATCAGGGCAGGGGGCAAATCAGCCCCAGCATTTT
>TRBJ2-6|.|TRBD2|TRBV4-1
CASSPYGTSSGANVLTF
TGCGCCAGCAGCCCCTATGGGACTAGCTCTGGGGCCAACGTCCTGACTTTC
>TRBJ1-1|.|.|TRBV18
CASSPAQLGGGTEAFF
TGTGCCAGCTCACCCGCCCAATTGGGGGGGGGCACTGAAGCTTTCTTT
>TRBJ1-2|few|TRBD1|TRBV6-6
CASSYATGSNYGYTF
TGTGCCAGCAGTTACGCGACAGGGTCCAACTATGGCTACACCTTC
>TRBJ1-1|.|.|TRBV5-1
CASSLASWGGNTEAFF
TGCGCCAGCAGCTTGGCCTCTTGGGGGGGAAACACTGAAGCTTTCTTT
>TRBJ1-5|.|TRBD1|TRBV5-1
CASSQGFGQPQHF
TGCGCCAGCTCACAGGGGTTCGGTCAGCCCCAGCATTTT
>TRBJ2-3|.|TRBD2|TRBV2
CASSESQGTSGGLGTDTQYF
TGTGCCAGCAGTGAATCACAGGGGACTAGCGGGGGGCTCGGCACAGATACGCAGTATTTT
>TRBJ2-1|.|TRBD2|TRBV6-4
CASSGTSGGYNEQFF
TGTGCCAGCAGTGGGACTAGCGGGGGGTACAATGAGCAGTTCTTC
>TRBJ2-7|.|.|TRBV30
CAWSPPPGYEQYF
TGTGCCTGGAGCCCCCCTCCGGGCTACGAGCAGTACTTC
>TRBJ2-5|once|TRBD2|TRBV15
CATSETSGVETQYF
TGTGCCACCAGCGAAACTAGCGGGGTCGAGACCCAGTACTTC
>TRBJ2-1|.|TRBD1|TRBV30
CALHRGLYNEQFF
TGTGCCCTCCACAGGGGGCTCTACAATGAGCAGTTCTTC
>TRBJ2-7|few|.|TRBV2
CASRGTLVREQYF
TGTGCCAGCAGAGGGACTCTCGTGAGGGAGCAGTACTTC
>TRBJ2-1|.|.|TRBV5-6
CASSLGGDYNEQFF
TGTGCCAGCAGCTTGGGGGGGGACTACAATGAGCAGTTCTTC
>TRBJ1-5|.|TRBD1|TRBV19
CASSKGVGGDQPQHF
TGTGCCAGTAGTAAGGGGGTAGGGGGCGATCAGCCCCAGCATTTT
>TRBJ1-2|.|.|TRBV6-5
CASSYSPSGASVGYTF
TGTGCCAGCAGTTACTCTCCTTCAGGGGCCTCCGTGGGCTACACCTTC
>TRBJ2-7|once|TRBD2|TRBV4-2
CASSQDRTSGGYEQYF
TGTGCCAGCAGCCAAGATCGGACTAGCGGGGGTTACGAGCAGTACTTC